These 15 T cell receptor beta chains were all obtained from the same sample, sequenced in a study of shared clonotypes between healthy human individuals. Data came from immunoSEQ multiplex PCR; TCRdb stores just in-frame clones and leaves some out. The data hold approximately 2.5 million clones, with 80% to 95% observed a single time. The sequenced sample was naive CD4+ T cells from PBMCs. Subset indicated: CD45RA+ positively selected. The receptors stem from a man aged 18 to 29 in good health. Some clones in this sample may be carry-over from other donors' samples.

V and J are TRBV7-3 and TRBJ2-1; 7 bases fit TRBD2. CDR1 SGHTA and CDR2 FQGTGA come from the germline V gene. The V and J ends lost 6 bases and 7 bases, in that order; junction bases with no gene match: 6. This CDR3 has 13 residues. The CDR3 reads CASSKGTTNEQFF. The CDR3 DNA reads as TGTGCCAGCAGTAAAGGGACTACAAATGAGCAGTTCTTC.

There are a few counts of this clone. J is TRBJ2-2 and V is TRBV7-9; D gene uncertain. The CDR3 extends over 13 amino acids. V shed 5 bases and J shed 6 bases, with 10 bases lying between them. The germline V gene encodes CDR1 SEHNR and CDR2 FQNEAQ (reference sequence). In DNA, the CDR3 is TGTGCCAGCAGCGATAAACGAGCCGGGGAGCTGTTTTTT. Translated: CASSDKRAGELFF.

The chain joins TRBV30 to TRBJ2-2; 11 bases align to TRBD2. The CDR3 is 18 residues long. The V gene end was trimmed by 0 bases and the J gene end by 1 base; junction bases not matched to a gene: 7. The germline gives CDR1 GTSNPN, CDR2 SVGIG (reference sequence). The CDR3 protein is CAWSVRSSGRRNTGELFF. In DNA, the CDR3 is TGTGCCTGGAGTGTAAGGTCTAGCGGGAGGAGGAACACCGGGGAGCTGTTTTTT.

Concerning this clone: The sample contains more than one DNA sequence encoding this CDR3. The chain carries TRBV7-3 and TRBJ2-6; D is undetermined. Deletions cut 5 bases from V and 2 bases from J, with 4 bases between. The CDR3 is made up of 13 amino acids. Germline CDR1 SGHTA, CDR2 FQGTGA. In nucleotides, the CDR3 is TGTGCCAGCAGCCCGCCTGGGGCCAACGTCCTGACTTTC. This translates into CASSPPGANVLTF.

The chain couples TRBV7-8 to TRBJ2-5; 11 bases agree with TRBD2. Germline lookup yields CDR1 SGHVS and CDR2 FQNEAQ. CDR3 length: 13 residues. V trimming: 1 base; J trimming: 9 bases; junction bases outside the gene matches: 1. For the CDR3, the DNA is TGTGCCAGCAGCTTAGGGACTAGCGGGCCCCAGTACTTC. This sequence encodes CASSLGTSGPQYF.

This clone was found once. This same CDR3 is encoded by further DNA sequences in the sample. The V call is TRBV7-3, the J call TRBJ2-5, with no clear D. Trimming shortened V by 3 bases and J by 1 base, and 6 bases separated the two germline ends. The CDR3 totals 13 residues. CDR1 and CDR2 (germline): SGHTA, FQGTGA. CDR3 bases: TGTGCCAGCAGCTTTACTCCCCAAGAGACCCAGTACTTC. This translates into CASSFTPQETQYF.

The chain's CDR3 is CASSIPRGDLQPQHF. CDR3 bases: TGTGCCAGTAGTATCCCCAGGGGAGATCTACAGCCCCAGCATTTT. The chain has TRBV19 and TRBJ1-5, with D maybe TRBD1 (6 bases). Per the germline V gene, CDR1 is LNHDA and CDR2 is SQIVND (reference sequence). This CDR3 has 15 amino acids. Between the trimmed V and J ends, which lost 3 bases and 7 bases, there was a span of 16 bases.

The V call is TRBV21-1, the J call TRBJ2-1; the table's D call TRBD1 went unverified against the DNA. TRBV21-1 is designated a pseudogene. CDR3 length: 13 residues. The CDR3 is CASLGQVYNEQFF. CDR3 nucleotides: TGTGCCAGCTTGGGACAGGTATACAATGAGCAGTTCTTC.

Details on this clone: This sample also contains other DNA sequences that code for the same CDR3. The rearrangement links TRBV5-1 to TRBJ1-1; D gene unclear. Germline loops: CDR1 SGHRS, CDR2 YFSETQ. The CDR3 has 13 residues. The V end was cut by 4 bases, the J end by 4 bases, with 11 bases between. CDR3 in DNA: TGCGCCAGCAGCCGAACGGACGGCACTGAAGCTTTCTTT. It encodes CASSRTDGTEAFF.

As concerns this clone: Different DNA sequences within this sample yield the same CDR3. The V call is TRBV20-1, the J call TRBJ2-5; possible D gene TRBD2, 5 bases. Between the trimmed V and J ends, which lost 3 bases and 4 bases, there was a span of 6 bases. Germline lookup yields CDR1 DFQATT and CDR2 SNEGSKA (reference sequence). There are 11 residues in the CDR3. CDR3 bases: TGCAGTGCTAGCGGAGGAGAGACCCAGTACTTC. Amino acids: CSASGGETQYF.

V is TRBV29-1 and J is TRBJ2-7, with 11 bases lining up with TRBD1. Looked up from germline, CDR1 is SQVTM and CDR2 is ANQGSEA. This CDR3 spans 14 amino acids. Trimming cost V 5 bases and J 4 bases; bases outside gene matches: 7. As DNA, the CDR3 is TGCAGCGTTAGACCGGGACAGGGGGTATACGAGCAGTACTTC. Encoded protein: CSVRPGQGVYEQYF.

This clone came up once. The CDR3: CASSPSLGFSYNEQFF. The CDR3 DNA reads as TGTGCCAGCTCACCATCACTCGGGTTCTCCTACAATGAGCAGTTCTTC. This chain links TRBV18 with TRBJ2-1; D ambiguous. Germline V gene sequence: CDR1 KGHSH, CDR2 LQKENI. V was cut by 2 bases and J by 0 bases, with 11 bases left in between. The CDR3 extends over 16 amino acids. The entire variable domain, with the rest obtained from reference TRBV18 and TRBJ2-1, is as follows: NAGVMQNPRHLVRRRGQEARLRCSPMKGHSHVYWYRQLPEEGLKFMVYLQKENIIDESGMPKERFSAEFPKEGPSILRIQQVVRGDSAAYFCASSPSLGFSYNEQFFGPGTRLTVL.

In this sample, this clone turned up once. The chain couples TRBV10-3 to TRBJ2-7, with D possibly being TRBD2 (6 bases). Germline CDR1 ENHRY, CDR2 SYGVKD. Trimming removed 10 bases at V and 0 bases at J, with 13 bases between. The CDR3 length is 13 residues. DNA of the CDR3: TGTGCCACGGCGGGGCGGAGCTCCTACGAGCAGTACTTC. Amino acids: CATAGRSSYEQYF.

V is TRBV18 and J is TRBJ2-5; 7 bases align to TRBD1. Per germline, CDR1 KGHSH and CDR2 LQKENI. V was pared by 4 bases and J by 0 bases, with 5 bases of the junction left unmatched. The CDR3 spans 15 residues. CDR3 nucleotide sequence: TGTGCCAGCTCACTATTACAGGGGAACCAAGAGACCCAGTACTTC. Its protein is CASSLLQGNQETQYF.

This sequence joins TRBV30 and TRBJ1-2; perhaps TRBD1 as D (5 bases). Germline CDR1 reads GTSNPN; CDR2 reads SVGIG (reference sequence). Trimming cost V 0 bases and J 8 bases, with 13 bases left between them. The CDR3 spans 13 residues. As DNA, the CDR3 is TGTGCCTGGAGTGTCGCCAGGGAGTACGGCTACACCTTC. This sequence encodes CAWSVAREYGYTF.